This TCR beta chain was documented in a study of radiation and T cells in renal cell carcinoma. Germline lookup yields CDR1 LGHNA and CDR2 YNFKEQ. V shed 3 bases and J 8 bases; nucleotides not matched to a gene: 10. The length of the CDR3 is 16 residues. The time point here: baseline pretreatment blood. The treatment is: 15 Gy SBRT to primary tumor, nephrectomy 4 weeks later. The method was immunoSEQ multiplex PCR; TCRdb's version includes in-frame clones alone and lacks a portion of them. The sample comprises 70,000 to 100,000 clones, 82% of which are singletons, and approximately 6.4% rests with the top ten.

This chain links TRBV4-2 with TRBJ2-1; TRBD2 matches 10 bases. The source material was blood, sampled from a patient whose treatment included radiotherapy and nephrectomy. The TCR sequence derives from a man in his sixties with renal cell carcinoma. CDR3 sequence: CASSHLLAGEIDEQFF. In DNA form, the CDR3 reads TGTGCCAGCAGCCACCTTCTAGCGGGAGAGATCGATGAGCAGTTCTTC.